Listed here is a single T cell receptor (beta chain). Antigen: not known. The sample is drawn from a study of tumor and adjacent non-tumor tissue in lung cancer. About the research overall: The patients, roughly 10 men and about 5 women, were roughly 31 to 80 with stage I to III disease. Each sample yielded roughly 4.2 million productive TCRbeta reads on average. Study-level points and caveats: Top 100 clones took a larger repertoire share in normal lung. Tumor tissue had significantly higher TCR diversity than normal lung.

The library came from three nested PCR rounds adapted from ARM-PCR protocols. TCRdb re-called the multiplex PCR reads with MiXCR, one entry per CDR3 protein. Of 200,000 to 250,000 distinct CDR3 sequences listed, about 76% are singletons. No cell sorting was done before RNA was extracted from the tissue. Germline CDR1 and CDR2: DFQATT and SNEGSKA (reference sequence). Trimming cost V 6 bases and J 3 bases; bases outside gene matches: 8. CDR3 size: 14 residues. Sequences were obtained from lung tumor tissue. The rearrangement joins TRBV20-1 to TRBJ2-7, with TRBD2 matching over 10 bases. The clonotype comes from a man between 60 and 70 years old with non-small cell lung cancer. The CDR3 sequence: CSALTLAGVYEQYF. The CDR3 DNA reads TGCAGTGCCCTTACTCTAGCGGGAGTCTACGAGCAGTACTTC.